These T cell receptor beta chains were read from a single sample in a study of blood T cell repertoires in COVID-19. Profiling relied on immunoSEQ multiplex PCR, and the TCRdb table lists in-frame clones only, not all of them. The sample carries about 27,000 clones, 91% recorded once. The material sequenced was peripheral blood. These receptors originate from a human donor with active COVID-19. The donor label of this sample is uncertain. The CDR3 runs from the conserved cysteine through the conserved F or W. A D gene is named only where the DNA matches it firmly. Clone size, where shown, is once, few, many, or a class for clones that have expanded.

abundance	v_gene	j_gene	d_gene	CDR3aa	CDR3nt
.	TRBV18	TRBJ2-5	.	CASSLSGIQETQYF	TGTGCCAGCTCACTGTCAGGGATCCAAGAGACCCAGTACTTC
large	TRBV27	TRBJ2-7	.	CASSLGSKRREQYF	TGTGCCAGCAGTTTAGGATCTAAGCGCCGCGAGCAGTACTTC
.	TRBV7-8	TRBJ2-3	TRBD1	CASSHRQGSTDTQYF	TGTGCCAGCAGCCACCGACAGGGAAGCACAGATACGCAGTATTTT
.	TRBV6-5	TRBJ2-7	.	CASRREQSASYEQYF	TGTGCCAGCAGACGGGAACAGTCAGCCTCCTACGAGCAGTACTTC
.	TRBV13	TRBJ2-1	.	CASSDAVESGSNEQFF	TGTGCCAGCAGCGATGCAGTGGAGTCCGGTAGCAATGAGCAGTTCTTC
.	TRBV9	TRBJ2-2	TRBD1	CASSVPRDRANTGELFF	TGTGCCAGCAGCGTACCCCGGGACAGGGCGAACACCGGGGAGCTGTTTTTT
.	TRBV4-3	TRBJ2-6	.	CASSRSFSSGANVLTF	TGCGCCAGCAGCCGGTCCTTCAGCTCTGGGGCCAACGTCCTGACTTTC
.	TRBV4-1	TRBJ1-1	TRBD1	CASSRLQGANTEAFF	TGCGCCAGCAGCCGCCTACAGGGGGCCAACACTGAAGCTTTCTTT
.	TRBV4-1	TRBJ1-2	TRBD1	CASSLTGTGGGYTF	TGCGCCAGCAGCCTAACCGGGACAGGGGGGGGCTACACCTTC
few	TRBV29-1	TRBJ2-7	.	CSVEDISYEQYF	TGCAGCGTTGAAGATATTTCGTACGAGCAGTACTTC
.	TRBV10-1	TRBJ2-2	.	CASSEWRTGELFF	TGCGCCAGCAGTGAGTGGAGGACCGGGGAGCTGTTTTTT
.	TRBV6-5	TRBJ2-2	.	CASSYSLTRLTGELFF	TGTGCCAGCAGTTACTCCCTGACACGGCTCACCGGGGAGCTGTTTTTT
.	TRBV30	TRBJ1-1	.	CACEQEMNTEAFF	TGTGCCTGTGAACAGGAGATGAACACTGAAGCTTTCTTT
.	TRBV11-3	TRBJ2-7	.	CASSSSAGEGYEQYF	TGTGCCAGCAGCTCGTCCGCAGGGGAGGGTTACGAGCAGTACTTC
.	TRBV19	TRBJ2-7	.	CASSEPGHYEQYF	TGTGCCAGTAGTGAACCGGGACACTACGAGCAGTACTTC
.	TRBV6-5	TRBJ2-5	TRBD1	CASRRTGGVETQYF	TGTGCCAGCCGGCGGACAGGGGGAGTGGAGACCCAGTACTTC
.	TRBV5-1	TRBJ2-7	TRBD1	CASSGGQGYEQYF	TGCGCCAGCAGCGGGGGACAGGGGTACGAGCAGTACTTC
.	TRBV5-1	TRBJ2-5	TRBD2	CASSLGGLAGDQETQYF	TGCGCCAGCAGCTTGGGCGGACTAGCGGGAGACCAAGAGACCCAGTACTTC
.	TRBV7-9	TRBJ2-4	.	CASSLEYGQGLAKNIQYF	TGTGCCAGCAGCTTAGAATATGGGCAGGGGTTAGCCAAAAACATTCAGTACTTC
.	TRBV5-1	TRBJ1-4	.	CASSSPGEWATNEKLFF	TGCGCCAGCAGCTCCCCAGGGGAGTGGGCAACTAATGAAAAACTGTTTTTT
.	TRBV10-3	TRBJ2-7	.	CAISGRGWTYEQYF	TGTGCCATCAGCGGGCGGGGTTGGACTTACGAGCAGTACTTC
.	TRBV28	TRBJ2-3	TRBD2	CASSFTSGNTDTQYF	TGTGCCAGCAGTTTTACTAGCGGGAATACAGATACGCAGTATTTT
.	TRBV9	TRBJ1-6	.	CASSPQGNSPLHF	TGTGCCAGCAGCCCTCAGGGGAATTCACCCCTCCACTTT
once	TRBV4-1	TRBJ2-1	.	CASSLPARGEQFF	TGCGCCAGCAGCCTCCCCGCCAGGGGTGAGCAGTTCTTC
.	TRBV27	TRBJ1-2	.	CASSAGNYGYTF	TGTGCCAGCAGCGCGGGCAACTATGGCTACACCTTC
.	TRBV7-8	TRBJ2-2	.	CASSFAASTNGELFF	TGTGCCAGCAGCTTTGCGGCTAGTACAAACGGGGAGCTGTTTTTT
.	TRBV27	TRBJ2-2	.	CASSFDGRTNTGELFF	TGTGCCAGCTCTTTCGACGGGAGAACGAACACCGGGGAGCTGTTTTTT
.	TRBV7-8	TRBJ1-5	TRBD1	CASGETGGSNQPQHF	TGTGCCAGCGGGGAGACAGGGGGCTCAAATCAGCCCCAGCATTTT
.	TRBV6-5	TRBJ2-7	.	CASSRAGRYEQYF	TGTGCCAGCAGCCGGGCAGGGCGTTACGAGCAGTACTTC
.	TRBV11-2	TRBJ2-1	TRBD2	CASSETSGGALYNEQFF	TGTGCCAGCAGCGAGACTAGCGGGGGGGCCTTGTACAATGAGCAGTTCTTC
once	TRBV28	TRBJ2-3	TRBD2	CASSFGLASTDTQYF	TGTGCCAGCAGTTTCGGACTAGCTAGCACAGATACGCAGTATTTT
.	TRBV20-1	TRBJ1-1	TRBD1	CSASEGQGRIEAFF	TGCAGTGCTAGTGAGGGACAGGGAAGAATTGAAGCTTTCTTT
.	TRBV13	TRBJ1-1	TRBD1	CASSLAGTEEAFF	TGTGCCAGCAGCTTAGCGGGGACAGAGGAAGCTTTCTTT
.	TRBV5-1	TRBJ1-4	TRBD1	CASRGTGATNEKLFF	TGCGCCAGCAGAGGGACAGGGGCAACTAATGAAAAACTGTTTTTT
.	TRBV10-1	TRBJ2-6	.	CASRKVAGANVLTF	TGCGCCAGCAGGAAGGTAGCCGGGGCCAACGTCCTGACTTTC
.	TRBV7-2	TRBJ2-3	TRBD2	CASSFTSGGRTDTQYF	TGTGCCAGCAGCTTCACTAGCGGGGGCCGAACAGATACGCAGTATTTT
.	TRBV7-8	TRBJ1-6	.	CASRVSRQGHSPLHF	TGTGCCAGCAGGGTCTCGAGGCAGGGGCATTCACCCCTCCACTTT